This T cell receptor beta chain is from a study of identical twins. V was cut by 0 bases and J by 3 bases, with 9 bases left in between. CDR1 SGHRS and CDR2 YFSETQ come from the germline V gene. The CDR3 has 14 amino acids. In its sample, this clonotype was seen a few times. Using its own MiXCR run on the 5' RACE reads, TCRdb lists one record per CDR3 protein. The sample has 500,000 or so distinct CDR3 sequences, 20% to 25% seen once. Separately, the same data were catalogued under a study of T cells expressing NK-cell markers.

J is TRBJ1-2 and V is TRBV5-1, with D possibly matching TRBD1 (5 bases). The specimen sequenced was CD4+ T cells sorted from blood. The sequence was collected from a woman between 18 and 29 years old in good health. For the CDR3, the DNA is TGCGCCAGCAGCTTGGCCGGGACGGACTATGGCTACACCTTC. Amino acids: CASSLAGTDYGYTF.